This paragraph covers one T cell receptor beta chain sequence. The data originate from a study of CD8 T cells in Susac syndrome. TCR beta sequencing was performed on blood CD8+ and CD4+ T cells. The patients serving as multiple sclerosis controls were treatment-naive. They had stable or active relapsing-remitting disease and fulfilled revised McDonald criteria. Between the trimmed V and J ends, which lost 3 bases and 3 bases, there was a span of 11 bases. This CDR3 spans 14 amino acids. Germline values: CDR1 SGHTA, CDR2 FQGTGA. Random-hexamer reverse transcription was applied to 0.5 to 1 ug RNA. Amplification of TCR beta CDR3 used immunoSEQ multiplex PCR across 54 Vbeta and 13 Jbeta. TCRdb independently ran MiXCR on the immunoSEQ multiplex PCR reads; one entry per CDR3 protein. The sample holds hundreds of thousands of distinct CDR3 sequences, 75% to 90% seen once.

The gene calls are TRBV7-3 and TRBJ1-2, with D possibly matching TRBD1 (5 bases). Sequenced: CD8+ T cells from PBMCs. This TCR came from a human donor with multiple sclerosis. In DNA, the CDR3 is TGTGCCAGCAGCTTTGGGGGAGGCGACTATGGCTACACCTTC. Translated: CASSFGGGDYGYTF. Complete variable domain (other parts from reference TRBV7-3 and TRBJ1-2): GAGVSQTPSNKVTEKGKYVELRCDPISGHTALYWYRQSLGQGPEFLIYFQGTGAADDSGLPNDRFFAVRPEGSVSTLKIQRTERGDSAVYLCASSFGGGDYGYTFGSGTRLTVV.